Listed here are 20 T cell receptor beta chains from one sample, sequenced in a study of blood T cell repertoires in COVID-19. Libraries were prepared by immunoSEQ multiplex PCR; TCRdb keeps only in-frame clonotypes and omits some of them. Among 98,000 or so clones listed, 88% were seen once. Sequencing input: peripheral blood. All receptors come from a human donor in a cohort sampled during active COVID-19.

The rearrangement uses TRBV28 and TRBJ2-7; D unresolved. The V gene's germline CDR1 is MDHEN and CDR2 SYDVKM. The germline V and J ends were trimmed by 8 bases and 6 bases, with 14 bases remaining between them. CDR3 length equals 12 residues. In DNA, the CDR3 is TGTGCCAGCTGCCTGCCCCTGCGCGAGCAGTACTTC. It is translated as CASCLPLREQYF.

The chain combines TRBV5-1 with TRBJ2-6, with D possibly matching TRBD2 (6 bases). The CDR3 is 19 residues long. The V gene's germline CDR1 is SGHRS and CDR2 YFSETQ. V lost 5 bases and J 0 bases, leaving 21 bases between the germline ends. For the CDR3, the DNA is TGCGCCAGCAGTCCTGAGGGAGGACAAGGATTCTCTGGGGCCAACGTCCTGACTTTC. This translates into CASSPEGGQGFSGANVLTF.

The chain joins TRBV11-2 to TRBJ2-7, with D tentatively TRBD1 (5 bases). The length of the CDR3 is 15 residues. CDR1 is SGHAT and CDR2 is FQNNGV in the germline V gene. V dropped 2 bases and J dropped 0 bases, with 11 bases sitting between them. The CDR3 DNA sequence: TGTGCCAGCAGCTTAAGGACAAGAGGCTCCTACGAGCAGTACTTC. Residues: CASSLRTRGSYEQYF.

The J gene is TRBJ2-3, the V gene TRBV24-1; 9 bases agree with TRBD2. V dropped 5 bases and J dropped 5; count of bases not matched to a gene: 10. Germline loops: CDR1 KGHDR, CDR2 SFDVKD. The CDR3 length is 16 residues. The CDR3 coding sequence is TGTGCCACCAGTGCCCCTAGCGGGAAGGGAATAGATACGCAGTATTTT. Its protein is CATSAPSGKGIDTQYF.

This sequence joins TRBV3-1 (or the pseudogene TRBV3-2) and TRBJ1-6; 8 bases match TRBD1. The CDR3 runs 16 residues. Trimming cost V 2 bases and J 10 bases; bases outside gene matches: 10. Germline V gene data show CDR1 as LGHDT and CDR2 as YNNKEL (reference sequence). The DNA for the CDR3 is TGTGCCAGCAGCCAACGACCCCAGGGGGCCGGGTCACCCCTCCACTTT. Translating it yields CASSQRPQGAGSPLHF.

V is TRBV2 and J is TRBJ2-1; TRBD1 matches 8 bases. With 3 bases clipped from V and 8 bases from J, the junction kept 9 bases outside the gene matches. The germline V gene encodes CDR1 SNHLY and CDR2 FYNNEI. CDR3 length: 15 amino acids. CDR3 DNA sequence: TGTGCCAGCAGTGAGGCCCCTCCAGGGGGCCATGAGCAGTTCTTC. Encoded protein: CASSEAPPGGHEQFF.

The CDR3: CASEKTGTGNTIYF. The CDR3 coding sequence is TGTGCCAGTGAAAAGACAGGGACTGGAAACACCATATATTTT. The V call is TRBV6-5, the J call TRBJ1-3; 7 nucleotides align to TRBD1. Germline V gene sequence: CDR1 MNHEY, CDR2 SVGAGI. This CDR3 comprises 14 residues. V was pared by 9 bases and J by 2 bases, with 7 bases of the junction left unmatched.

CDR3 coding DNA: TGTGCTAGTGCTCTTGTGGAGACTGAAGCTTTCTTT. This sequence encodes CASALVETEAFF. The chain has TRBV12-5 and TRBJ1-1; D is ambiguous. Looked up from germline, CDR1 is LGHNT and CDR2 is FRNRAP. The CDR3 has 12 residues. V lost 7 bases and J lost 5, with 11 bases in between.

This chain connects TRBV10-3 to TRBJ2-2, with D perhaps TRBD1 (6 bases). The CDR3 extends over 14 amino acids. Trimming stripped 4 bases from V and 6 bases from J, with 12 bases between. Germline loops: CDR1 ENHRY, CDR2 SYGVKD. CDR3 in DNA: TGTGCCATCAGTGGGCAGGGGTACTCCGGGGAGCTGTTTTTT. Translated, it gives CAISGQGYSGELFF.

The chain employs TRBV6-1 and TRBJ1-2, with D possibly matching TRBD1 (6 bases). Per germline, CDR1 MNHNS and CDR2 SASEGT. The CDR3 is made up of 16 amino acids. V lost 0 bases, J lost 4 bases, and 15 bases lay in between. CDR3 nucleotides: TGTGCCAGCAGTGAAGCTCTCGGACAGAATTTCTATGGCTACACCTTC. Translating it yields CASSEALGQNFYGYTF.

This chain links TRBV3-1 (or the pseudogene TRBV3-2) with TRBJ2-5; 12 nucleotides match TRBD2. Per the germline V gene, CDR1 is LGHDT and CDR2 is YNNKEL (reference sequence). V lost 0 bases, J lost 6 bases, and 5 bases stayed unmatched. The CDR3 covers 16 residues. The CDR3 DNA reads TGTGCCAGCAGCCAAGAGGCTAGCGGGGGGGTAAAGACCCAGTACTTC. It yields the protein CASSQEASGGVKTQYF.

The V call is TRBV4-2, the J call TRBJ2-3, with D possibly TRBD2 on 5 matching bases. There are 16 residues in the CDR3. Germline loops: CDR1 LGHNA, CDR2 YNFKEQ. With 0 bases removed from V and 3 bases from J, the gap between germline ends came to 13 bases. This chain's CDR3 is CASSQEKSGETDTQYF. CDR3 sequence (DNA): TGTGCCAGCAGCCAAGAGAAAAGCGGTGAGACAGATACGCAGTATTTT.

CDR3 bases: TGTGCCAGCAGCTTTGGGGGCGCGGGAGAGACCCAGTACTTC. Amino acids: CASSFGGAGETQYF. This rearrangement joins TRBV5-8 to TRBJ2-5, with D possibly being TRBD1 (6 bases). The V end lost 2 bases, the J end lost 4 bases, and 12 bases lay between the germline ends. The CDR3 runs to 14 residues. Germline CDR1 and CDR2: SGHTS and YDEGEE.

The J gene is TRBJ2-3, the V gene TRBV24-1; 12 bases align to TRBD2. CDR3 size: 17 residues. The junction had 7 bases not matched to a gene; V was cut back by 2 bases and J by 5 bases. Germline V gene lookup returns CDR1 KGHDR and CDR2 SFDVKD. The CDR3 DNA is TGTGCCACCAGTGATTCAGGACTAGCGGGGCCGGGAGATACGCAGTATTTT. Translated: CATSDSGLAGPGDTQYF.

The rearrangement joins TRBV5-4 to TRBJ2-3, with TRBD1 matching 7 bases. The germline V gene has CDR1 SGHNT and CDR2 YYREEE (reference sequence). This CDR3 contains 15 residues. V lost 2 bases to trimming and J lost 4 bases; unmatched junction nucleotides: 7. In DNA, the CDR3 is TGTGCCAGCAGCTTCGGACAGGACGTAGCAGATACGCAGTATTTT. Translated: CASSFGQDVADTQYF.

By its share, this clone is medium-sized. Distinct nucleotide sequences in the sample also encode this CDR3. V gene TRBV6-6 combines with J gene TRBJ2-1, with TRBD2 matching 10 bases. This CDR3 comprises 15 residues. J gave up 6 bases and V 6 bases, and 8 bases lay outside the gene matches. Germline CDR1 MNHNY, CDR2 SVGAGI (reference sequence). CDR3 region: CASSPGTSVRNEQFF. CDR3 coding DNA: TGTGCCAGCAGCCCTGGGACTAGCGTTCGCAATGAGCAGTTCTTC.

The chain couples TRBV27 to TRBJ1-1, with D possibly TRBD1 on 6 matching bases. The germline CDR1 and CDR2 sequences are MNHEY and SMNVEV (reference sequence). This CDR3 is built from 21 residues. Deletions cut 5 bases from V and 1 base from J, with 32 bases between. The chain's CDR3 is CASSPWPSDRHKVGRNTEAFF. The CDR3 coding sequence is TGTGCCAGCAGTCCGTGGCCGTCGGACAGACATAAAGTGGGGAGGAACACTGAAGCTTTCTTT.

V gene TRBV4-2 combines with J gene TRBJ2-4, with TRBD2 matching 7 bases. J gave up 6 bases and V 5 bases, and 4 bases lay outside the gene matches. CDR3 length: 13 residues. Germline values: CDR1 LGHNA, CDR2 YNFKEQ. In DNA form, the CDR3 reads TGTGCCAGCAGCGGACTAGAAGTAAACATTCAGTACTTC. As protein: CASSGLEVNIQYF.

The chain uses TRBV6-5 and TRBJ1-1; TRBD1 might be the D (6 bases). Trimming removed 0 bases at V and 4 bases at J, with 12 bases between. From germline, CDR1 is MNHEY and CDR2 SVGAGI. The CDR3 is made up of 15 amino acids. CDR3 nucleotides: TGTGCCAGCAGTTACTCAGGACAGCCCATCACTGAAGCTTTCTTT. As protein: CASSYSGQPITEAFF.

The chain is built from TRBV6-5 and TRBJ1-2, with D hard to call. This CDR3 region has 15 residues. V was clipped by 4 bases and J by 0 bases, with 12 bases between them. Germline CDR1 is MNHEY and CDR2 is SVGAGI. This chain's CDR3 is CASSFTASSNYGYTF. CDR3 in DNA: TGTGCCAGCAGTTTTACAGCTTCTTCTAACTATGGCTACACCTTC.